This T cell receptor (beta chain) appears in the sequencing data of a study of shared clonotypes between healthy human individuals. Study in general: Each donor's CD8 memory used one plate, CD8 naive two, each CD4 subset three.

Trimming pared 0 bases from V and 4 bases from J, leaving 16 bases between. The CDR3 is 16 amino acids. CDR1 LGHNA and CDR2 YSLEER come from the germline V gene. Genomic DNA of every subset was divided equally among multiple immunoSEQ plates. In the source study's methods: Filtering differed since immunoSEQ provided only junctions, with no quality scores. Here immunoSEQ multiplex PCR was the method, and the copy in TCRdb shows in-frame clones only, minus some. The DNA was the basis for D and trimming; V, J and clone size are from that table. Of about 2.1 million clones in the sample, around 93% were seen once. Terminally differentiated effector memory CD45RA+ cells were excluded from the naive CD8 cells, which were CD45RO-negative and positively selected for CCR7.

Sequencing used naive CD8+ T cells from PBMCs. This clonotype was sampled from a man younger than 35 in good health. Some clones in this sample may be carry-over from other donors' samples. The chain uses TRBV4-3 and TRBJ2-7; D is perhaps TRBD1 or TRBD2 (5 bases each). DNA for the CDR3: TGCGCCAGCAGCCAAGATTATCCAGGGACGGTATACGAGCAGTACTTC. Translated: CASSQDYPGTVYEQYF.